The sample holds one count of the clone carrying this T cell receptor beta chain. The entry originates in a study of shared clonotypes between healthy human individuals. At the level of the study: Per donor, three plates held CD4 naive cells, three held CD4 memory, two held CD8 naive and one held CD8 memory.

Between the trimmed V and J ends, which lost 3 bases and 5 bases, there was a span of 13 bases. This CDR3 comprises 13 residues. Germline CDR1 and CDR2: SQVTM and ANQGSEA. A deep-level run was used for the assay. Over several immunoSEQ plates, each subset's genomic DNA was distributed in even portions. Data came from immunoSEQ multiplex PCR; TCRdb stores just in-frame clones and leaves some out. There are hundreds of thousands of clones in the sample; around 73% occur only once, and roughly 1.9% lies in the top ten. The receptor's source is a woman aged 25-40 years in good health. Input material: memory CD4+ T cells sorted from blood. Subset given: CD45RA-negative fraction. The V gene is TRBV29-1, the J gene TRBJ1-1; the D gene is possibly TRBD1 (5 bases). Here the CDR3 DNA reads TGCAGCGTTGATCCAGGGTCGATAACTGAAGCTTTCTTT. The encoded protein is CSVDPGSITEAFF.